This T cell receptor beta chain was found in a study of monozygotic twins with inflammatory bowel disease. The CDR3 is 15 amino acids. Germline CDR1 is SGHRS and CDR2 is YFSETQ. TCRalpha and TCRbeta cDNA was put through two nested PCRs of approximately 17 and 9 cycles. One entry per CDR3 protein, without DNA, is what TCRdb gives after re-calling the 5' RACE reads. Its table lists fewer than 400,000 distinct CDR3 sequences. Study observations and caveats: IBD patients exhibited fewer clonotypes shared with other individuals than healthy twins, particularly with disease activity. It was not supported that a single strong signal or clonotype was associated with IBD.

About this clonotype itself: Its target is unknown.

Sequences were obtained from blood. This receptor was obtained from a human donor with ulcerative colitis or Crohn's disease, or a healthy co-twin of an affected twin (not recorded which). The V gene is TRBV5-1, the J gene TRBJ2-3; TCRdb picks TRBD1, but there is no DNA to check that call. The CDR3 sequence is CASSAWDRGMDTQYF.